A selection of T cell receptor beta chains follows, all from one sample in a study of T cells in Graves' hyperthyroidism and ophthalmopathy. A single record per CDR3 protein comes from TCRdb applying MiXCR to the multiplex PCR reads. The table lists 400,000 to 600,000 distinct CDR3 sequences, about a fifth of them singletons. The specimen sequenced was blood. The source is a man younger than 35 with Graves' hyperthyroidism. CDR3s include the opening cysteine and the closing phenylalanine or tryptophan.

TRBJ1-1	TRBV25-1	CASIEGLNTEAFF
TRBJ1-5	TRBV6-1	CASSVLSGSNQPQHF
TRBJ2-7	TRBV9	CASSPSGGFAGEQYF
TRBJ1-3	TRBV12-3/TRBV12-4	CASSPIPSGNTIYF
TRBJ2-6	TRBV4-2	CASSQEGDGANVLTF
TRBJ2-5	TRBV12-3/TRBV12-4	CASSPARGGAELETQYF
TRBJ1-1	TRBV28	CASSFEGPPEAFF
TRBJ2-7	TRBV15	CATSLAQSYEQYF
TRBJ2-7	TRBV12-3/TRBV12-4	CASSFVDYEQYF
TRBJ1-1	TRBV30	CAWSVLAPEAFF
TRBJ2-7	TRBV6-1	CASSEAAGLYEQYF
TRBJ2-7	TRBV29-1	CSVEDPRSYEQYF
TRBJ2-7	TRBV2	CASSEARGHEQYF
TRBJ2-2	TRBV28	CASSIGQGGRLFF
TRBJ2-7	TRBV10-2	CASSEFDRETEQYF
TRBJ2-7	TRBV28	CASSSGLYEQYF
TRBJ2-5	TRBV6-1	CASSEAQGPWTQYF
TRBJ2-5	TRBV7-8	CASSLISGLAGGRPETQYF
TRBJ1-2	TRBV27	CASSLSEGVYGYTF
TRBJ1-5	TRBV28	CASSFSSRMRQPQHF
TRBJ2-7	TRBV4-1	CASSQAGRDEQYF
TRBJ2-7	TRBV29-1	CSAGWDKSSYEQYF
TRBJ2-5	TRBV6-1	CASIDTSLETQYF
TRBJ1-1	TRBV28	CASSFGNSGMNTEAFF
TRBJ1-1	TRBV27	CASSTEVVEWGKGPEAFF
TRBJ1-5	TRBV19	CASSPTGTQPQHF
TRBJ1-5	TRBV15	CATSGVRTVLWNQPQHF
TRBJ2-2	TRBV11-2	CASSLLLARTGELFF
TRBJ1-5	TRBV6-1	CASRTGRDQPQHF
TRBJ2-2	TRBV2	CASFSGEHAGELFF
TRBJ2-3	TRBV28	CASSYAAILRDTQYF
TRBJ2-2	TRBV6-5	CASSLEWVTGELFF
TRBJ1-5	TRBV6-1	CASAKPGQGRQPQHF
TRBJ2-7	TRBV28	CASTDRLPYEQYF
TRBJ2-7	TRBV2	CASIRHQGYEQYF
TRBJ2-7	TRBV11-2	CASSPLGRTGDYEQYF
TRBJ2-5	TRBV24-1	CATSDSDLIGETQYF
TRBJ1-1	TRBV12-3/TRBV12-4	CASAGRGVTEAFF
TRBJ1-1	TRBV30	CAFAGHTEAFF
TRBJ2-7	TRBV11-2	CASSLALTYEQYF
TRBJ2-7	TRBV30	CAWSRRGSTYEQYF
TRBJ2-4	TRBV10-2	CASVPRNTNIQYF
TRBJ1-1	TRBV4-1	CASSQISYWNTEAFF
TRBJ2-7	TRBV28	CASSFGAHDEQYF
TRBJ2-7	TRBV12-5	CASGMKPGTGIYEQYF
TRBJ1-1	TRBV20-1	CSATQGGGGNTEAFF
TRBJ1-1	TRBV30	CAWTAWVGQVTEAFF
TRBJ2-7	TRBV28	CASSEEGEQYF
TRBJ1-5	TRBV30	CAWSVGRYSNQPQHF
TRBJ1-3	TRBV5-1	CASSLPDSGNTIYF